Listed below are T cell receptor beta chains from one sample, sequenced in a study of CD8 T cells in Susac syndrome. A single record per CDR3 protein comes from TCRdb applying MiXCR to the immunoSEQ multiplex PCR reads. The data contain 65,000 to 100,000 distinct CDR3 sequences, roughly 95% of them singletons. The sample was CD8+ T cells from PBMCs. These receptors all come from a human donor with Susac syndrome. The CDR3 runs from the conserved cysteine through the conserved F or W. D genes are given only for firm matches. Not all rows give a size; the values are once, few, many and, for expanded clones, a class.

d_call	v_call	j_call	clone_size	cdr3_nt	cdr3_aa
TRBD2	TRBV7-9	TRBJ2-1	NA	TGTGCCAGCAGCCCAATAAAGCGGGAGGGCCGCAATGAGCAGTTCTTC	CASSPIKREGRNEQFF
NA	TRBV15	TRBJ1-5	NA	TGTGCCACCAGCAGACTTGACTCCTACGGGCCCCAGCATTTT	CATSRLDSYGPQHF
NA	TRBV20-1	TRBJ2-3	NA	TGCAGTGCGGGAGAGGGCTTAATAACTCAGTATTTT	CSAGEGLITQYF
NA	TRBV9	TRBJ1-5	NA	TGTGCCAGCAGCGTAGGAGGGAACAATCAGCCCCAGCATTTT	CASSVGGNNQPQHF
TRBD2	TRBV9	TRBJ2-5	NA	TGTGCCAGCAGCGCTACTAGCGGGGGGGCCCGGGAGACCCAGTACTTC	CASSATSGGARETQYF
NA	TRBV4-1	TRBJ1-5	NA	TGCGCCAGCAGCCAAGATCAAGAGGGAAGCAATCAGCCCCAGCATTTT	CASSQDQEGSNQPQHF
NA	TRBV4-3	TRBJ2-5	NA	TGCGCCAGCAGCCAAGATCTGTCCTTTATACGATTCCAAGAGACCCAGTACTTC	CASSQDLSFIRFQETQYF
NA	TRBV28	TRBJ2-6	NA	TGTGCCAGCAGTTTAGTTGGCGGGGCCAACGTCCTGACTTTC	CASSLVGGANVLTF
TRBD1	TRBV12-3/TRBV12-4	TRBJ2-7	once	TGTGCCAGCAGCCGGGCCTCGACAGGGGACGAGCAGTACTTC	CASSRASTGDEQYF
NA	TRBV30	TRBJ2-1	NA	TGTGCCTGGAGTGTACTGGGAGCTCGGGATGAGCAGTTCTTC	CAWSVLGARDEQFF
NA	TRBV4-3	TRBJ1-2	NA	TGCGCCAGCAGCAGGGGGTTGTGGAATGGCTACACCTTC	CASSRGLWNGYTF
NA	TRBV4-1	TRBJ1-1	NA	TGCGCCAGCAGCCATGGACAGAGCACTGAAGCTTTCTTT	CASSHGQSTEAFF
TRBD1	TRBV11-2	TRBJ2-1	NA	TGTGCCAGCAGCTTAGAGGCTCAGGGGGATGTGAATGAGCAGTTCTTC	CASSLEAQGDVNEQFF
NA	TRBV20-1	TRBJ1-2	NA	TGCAGTGCTAACAGGGAAGGGGGCTACACCTTC	CSANREGGYTF
NA	TRBV4-2	TRBJ2-7	few	TGTGCCAGCAGCCAAGAGGCGGGAACCTCCTACGAGCAGTACTTC	CASSQEAGTSYEQYF
NA	TRBV4-1	TRBJ2-3	NA	TGCGCCAGCAGCCAAGTTGGGGGAACCACAGATACGCAGTATTTT	CASSQVGGTTDTQYF
TRBD1	TRBV6-5	TRBJ1-5	NA	TGTGCCAGCAGTTACGGTCAGGGGGTCGGTCAGCCCCAGCATTTT	CASSYGQGVGQPQHF
NA	TRBV28	TRBJ2-7	NA	TGTGCCAGCAGCCCCCTTGTGACTAGTATAGGCGAGCAGTACTTC	CASSPLVTSIGEQYF
TRBD1	TRBV9	TRBJ1-2	NA	TGTGCCAGCAGCACAGGGGACAGCTCTAACTATGGCTACACCTTC	CASSTGDSSNYGYTF
NA	TRBV5-4	TRBJ1-5	NA	TGTGCCAGCAGCCCAGGGGGCAATCAGCCCCAGCATTTT	CASSPGGNQPQHF
NA	TRBV16	TRBJ1-5	NA	TGTGCCAGCAGCCCATTCATCGGGGGCGACGGACAGCCCCAGCATTTT	CASSPFIGGDGQPQHF
NA	TRBV5-6	TRBJ1-1	NA	TGTGCCAGCAGCTTTACGGCCTTCGGGGGTGAAGCTTTCTTT	CASSFTAFGGEAFF
NA	TRBV30	TRBJ1-1	NA	TGTGCCTGGAGTCCAGTTATGAACACTGAAGCTTTCTTT	CAWSPVMNTEAFF
TRBD1	TRBV29-1	TRBJ1-2	NA	TGCAGCGTGGCAGATCTAGGACAGGGTGTCGCTAACTATGGCTACACCTTC	CSVADLGQGVANYGYTF
NA	TRBV20-1	TRBJ2-7	NA	TGCAGTGCTAGTTGGGTCGGTCTGGAGCACGAGCAGTACTTC	CSASWVGLEHEQYF
NA	TRBV9	TRBJ2-5	NA	TGTGCCAGCAGCGCCCAGGGGGGTTCTAGAACGGAGACCCAGTACTTC	CASSAQGGSRTETQYF
TRBD2	TRBV27	TRBJ2-7	NA	TGTGCCAGCAGTTCAGGACTAGCGGGAGTGTACGAGCAGTACTTC	CASSSGLAGVYEQYF
NA	TRBV30	TRBJ1-1	NA	TGTGCCTGGAGTAGGTCAGTGAACACTGAAGCTTTCTTT	CAWSRSVNTEAFF
NA	TRBV20-1	TRBJ1-4	NA	TGCAGTGCTAGAGAGGCAGGGGTCCGAACTAATGAAAAACTGTTTTTT	CSAREAGVRTNEKLFF
NA	TRBV29-1	TRBJ2-1	NA	TGCAGCGTTGACCTAGCGACTTACAATGAGCAGTTCTTC	CSVDLATYNEQFF
NA	TRBV6-2/TRBV6-3	TRBJ2-4	NA	TGTGCCAGCAGTTACTCGGGGGCCTCCAAAAACATTCAGTACTTC	CASSYSGASKNIQYF
NA	TRBV7-9	TRBJ2-1	NA	TGTGCCAGCAGCCCTACAAGGACCTCGATAAGTTACAATGAGCAGTTCTTC	CASSPTRTSISYNEQFF
TRBD2	TRBV3-1	TRBJ2-3	NA	TGTGCCAGCAGCCAAGAGGGACTAGATAGCACAGATACGCAGTATTTT	CASSQEGLDSTDTQYF
NA	TRBV5-6	TRBJ2-5	NA	TGTGCCAGCAGCTTGGAAGAGGAAGAGACCCAGTACTTC	CASSLEEEETQYF
NA	TRBV29-1	TRBJ1-1	NA	TGCAGCGTTGACCCAGGGTCGAACACTGAAGCTTTCTTT	CSVDPGSNTEAFF
NA	TRBV29-1	TRBJ2-6	NA	TGCAGCGTTGAGCAGGGGAGCTCTGGGGCCAACGTCCTGACTTTC	CSVEQGSSGANVLTF
TRBD2	TRBV20-1	TRBJ2-1	NA	TGCAGTGCTAGGCCGCGGCTAGCGGGGGTGGATGAGCAGTTCTTC	CSARPRLAGVDEQFF
TRBD2	TRBV28	TRBJ2-2	NA	TGTGCCAGCAGTTCCCGGGCGGGGGCGAACACCGGGGAGCTGTTTTTT	CASSSRAGANTGELFF
NA	TRBV28	TRBJ2-7	NA	TGTGCCAGCAGTCGAGGGTTCTACGAGCAGTACTTC	CASSRGFYEQYF
TRBD2	TRBV11-1	TRBJ2-1	NA	TGTGCCAGCTCCGGGGAGGGCCGGGAGCAGTTCTTC	CASSGEGREQFF
NA	TRBV6-6	TRBJ2-5	NA	TGTGCCAGCATTAACGGGGCAGGCCAAGAGGCCCAGTACTTC	CASINGAGQEAQYF
NA	TRBV21-1	TRBJ2-2	NA	TGTGCCAGCAGCAAAAGTGCGGACACCGGGGAGCTGTTTTTT	CASSKSADTGELFF
NA	TRBV20-1	TRBJ2-7	NA	TGCAGTGCTAACCCTAGATTGTCGGGGATGGAAGGTTTCGAGCAGTACTTC	CSANPRLSGMEGFEQYF
NA	TRBV4-3	TRBJ1-5	once	TGCGCCAGCAGCCCAACCCAGTGGGATACCTATCAGCCCCAGCATTTT	CASSPTQWDTYQPQHF
TRBD2	TRBV4-3	TRBJ2-3	NA	TGCGCCAGCAGCCAAGAAGGGGTAGCGGGGGGTCCCACAGATACGCAGTATTTT	CASSQEGVAGGPTDTQYF
NA	TRBV7-8	TRBJ2-2	NA	TGTGCCAGCAGCTACCGTTGGACCGGGGAGCTGTTTTTT	CASSYRWTGELFF
NA	TRBV18	TRBJ2-7	NA	TGTGCCAGCTCACCAAATTTGCGGATCGAGCAGTACTTC	CASSPNLRIEQYF
NA	TRBV9	TRBJ1-2	NA	TGTGCCAGCAGCGTAAATCGGGGGGGCTACACCTTC	CASSVNRGGYTF
NA	TRBV5-6	TRBJ2-1	NA	TGTGCCAGCAGCCCGGGGGTTGCGTACAATGAGCAGTTCTTC	CASSPGVAYNEQFF
NA	TRBV7-8	TRBJ1-5	NA	TGTGCCAGCAGCCCCCAGCCCGGGAATCAGCCCCAGCATTTT	CASSPQPGNQPQHF
NA	TRBV28	TRBJ2-7	NA	TGTGCCAGCAGTTCGGGGAGGATCTACGAGCAGTACTTC	CASSSGRIYEQYF
TRBD1	TRBV9	TRBJ1-1	NA	TGTGCCAGCAGCACCGAGAGGGGGACAGGATCAGGGATTGAAGCTTTCTTT	CASSTERGTGSGIEAFF
TRBD1	TRBV19	TRBJ2-5	NA	TGTGCCAGTGGGACAGGGGGCCCAGAGACCCAGTACTTC	CASGTGGPETQYF
NA	TRBV4-3	TRBJ1-2	NA	TGCGCCAGCAGCCAACGTACAGGGTCGGTTGGCTACACCTTC	CASSQRTGSVGYTF